This note documents a single T cell receptor (beta chain) sequence. This record comes from a study of T cell responses to AZD1222 COVID-19 vaccine. Study-wide background: Second-dose timings of about 4 or about 12 weeks were pooled.

Germline V lookup: CDR1 MNHEY, CDR2 SMNVEV (reference sequence). The CDR3 contains 14 residues. Trimming pared 6 bases from V and 0 bases from J, leaving 11 bases between. Assay used: immunoSEQ multiplex PCR; TCRdb lists only in-frame clones, some missing. Of 130,000 to 150,000 clones in the sample, roughly nine tenths were seen once. Here the sequenced sample was peripheral blood, taken on day 0 of AZD1222 vaccination. V usage is TRBV27 and J usage is TRBJ1-2, with D possibly TRBD1 on 5 matching bases. The sequence derives from an adult in good health. The CDR3 nucleotides read TGTGCCAGCAGAGACAGCGCCTCTAACTATGGCTACACCTTC. Its protein is CASRDSASNYGYTF.